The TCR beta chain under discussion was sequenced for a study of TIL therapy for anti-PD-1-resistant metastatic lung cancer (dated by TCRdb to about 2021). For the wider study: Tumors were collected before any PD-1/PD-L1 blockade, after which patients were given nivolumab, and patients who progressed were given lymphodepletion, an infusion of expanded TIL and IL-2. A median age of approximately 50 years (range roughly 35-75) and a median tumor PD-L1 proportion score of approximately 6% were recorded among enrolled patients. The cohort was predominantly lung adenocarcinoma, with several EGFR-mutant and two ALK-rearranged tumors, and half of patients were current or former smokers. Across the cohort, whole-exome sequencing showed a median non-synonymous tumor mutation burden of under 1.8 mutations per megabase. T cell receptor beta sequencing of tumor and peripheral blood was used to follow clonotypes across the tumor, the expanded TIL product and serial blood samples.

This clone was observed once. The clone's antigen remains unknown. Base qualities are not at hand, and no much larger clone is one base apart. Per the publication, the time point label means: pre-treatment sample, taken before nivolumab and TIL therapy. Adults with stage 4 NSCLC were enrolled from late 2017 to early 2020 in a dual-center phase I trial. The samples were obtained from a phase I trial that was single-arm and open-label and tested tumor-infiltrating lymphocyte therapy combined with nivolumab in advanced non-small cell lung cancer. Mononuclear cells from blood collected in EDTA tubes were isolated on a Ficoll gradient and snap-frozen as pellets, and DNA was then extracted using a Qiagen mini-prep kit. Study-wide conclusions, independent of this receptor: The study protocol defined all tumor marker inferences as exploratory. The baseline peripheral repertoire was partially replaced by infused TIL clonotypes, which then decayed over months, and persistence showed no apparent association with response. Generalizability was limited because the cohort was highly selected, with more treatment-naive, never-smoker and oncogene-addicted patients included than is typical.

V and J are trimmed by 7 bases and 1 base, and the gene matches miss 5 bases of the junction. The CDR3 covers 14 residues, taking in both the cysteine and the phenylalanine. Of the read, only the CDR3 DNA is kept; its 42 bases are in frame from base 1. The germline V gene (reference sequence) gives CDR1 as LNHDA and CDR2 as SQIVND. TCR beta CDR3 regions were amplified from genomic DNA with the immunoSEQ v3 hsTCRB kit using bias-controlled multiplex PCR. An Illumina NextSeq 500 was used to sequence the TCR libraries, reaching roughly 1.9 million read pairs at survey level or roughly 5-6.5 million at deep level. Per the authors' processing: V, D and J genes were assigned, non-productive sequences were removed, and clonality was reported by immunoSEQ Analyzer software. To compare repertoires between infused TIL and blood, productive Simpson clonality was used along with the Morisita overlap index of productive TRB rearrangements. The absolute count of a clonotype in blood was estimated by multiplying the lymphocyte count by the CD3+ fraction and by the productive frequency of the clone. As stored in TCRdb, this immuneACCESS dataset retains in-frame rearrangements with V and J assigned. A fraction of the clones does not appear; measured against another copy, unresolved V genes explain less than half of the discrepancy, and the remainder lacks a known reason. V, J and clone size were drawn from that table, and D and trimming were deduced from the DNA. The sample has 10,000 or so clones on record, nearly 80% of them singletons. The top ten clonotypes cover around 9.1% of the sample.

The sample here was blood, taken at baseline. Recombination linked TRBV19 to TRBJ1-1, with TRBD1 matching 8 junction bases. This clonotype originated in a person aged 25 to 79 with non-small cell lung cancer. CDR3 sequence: CASKYGQGNTEAFF. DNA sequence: TGTGCCAGTAAGTATGGACAGGGGAACACTGAAGCTTTCTTT.